This T cell receptor beta chain originates from a study of T cell clones after liver transplantation. TCRdb keeps only in-frame clones here, not all; method: immunoSEQ multiplex PCR. This table holds 53,000 or so clones, 70% to 85% found once. The V gene end was trimmed by 3 bases and the J gene end by 3 bases; junction bases not matched to a gene: 5. Germline V gene data show CDR1 as MNHEY and CDR2 as SVGAGI. The CDR3 has 14 amino acids. This chain uses TRBV6-5 with TRBJ2-7; 7 bases are shared with TRBD2. This clonotype originated in a human donor who received a liver transplant. Sequences were derived from CD4+ T cells from blood, sampled before liver transplant. The CDR3 DNA sequence: TGTGCCAGCAGTTATAGGGGAGGGGTCTACGAGCAGTACTTC. This encodes CASSYRGGVYEQYF.